This T cell receptor (beta chain) was observed in a study of cytomegalovirus exposure and HLA in healthy donors. Study-level results: A prior analysis recorded that most TCR beta V segments were productive about 87% or about 30% of the time.

PCR employed 60 Vbeta and 13 Jbeta primers. The protocol was immunoSEQ multiplex PCR, while the TCRdb copy is restricted to in-frame clones and leaves out a portion. The sample holds 90,000 to 140,000 clones, approximately 70% seen once. Comment on this clone: What it recognizes is unknown.

After removal of 5 bases from V and 2 bases from J, the junction contained 4 bases not matched to a gene. CDR3 length: 15 residues. CDR1 and CDR2 (germline): SEHNR, FQNEAQ (reference sequence). The material sequenced was PBMCs. The chain uses TRBV7-9 and TRBJ1-3; 9 positions match TRBD1. The clonotype comes from a man aged 30-40 years in good health and CMV-seronegative. The CDR3 is CASSPGQGTGNTIYF. CDR3 in DNA: TGTGCCAGCAGCCCGGGACAGGGCACTGGAAACACCATATATTTT.